This T cell receptor beta chain was retrieved from a study of cytomegalovirus exposure and HLA in healthy donors. The length of the CDR3 is 11 residues. Trimming left V 6 bases short and J 5 bases short, with 9 bases between. The germline gives CDR1 DFQATT, CDR2 SNEGSKA (reference sequence). The assay was immunoSEQ multiplex PCR, and TCRdb's table has in-frame clones only and misses some. The table lists some 120,000 clones, about 90% of them singletons. The genes are TRBV20-1 and TRBJ2-3, with D perhaps TRBD1 (6 bases). Sequencing was carried out using PBMCs. This receptor was obtained from a woman aged 18-35 years in good health and CMV-seronegative. This CDR3 reads CSAQGKDTQYF. CDR3 coding DNA: TGCAGTGCGCAGGGGAAAGATACGCAGTATTTT.